The T cell receptor beta chain described here comes from a study of cytotoxic CD8 clonotypes in ibrutinib-treated CLL. Study at large: Responses: approximately 25 partial, 2 complete; after median around 70 months, roughly 15 stayed remitted, around 12 progressed. The study recorded mean values of about 260,000 productive templates and tens of thousands of productive rearrangements per sample. Study-level findings and limits: Rising at ibrutinib response, clonality subsequently fell back toward baseline at progression. Starting clonality was above that of age-matched healthy donors and tracked circulating CD8+ T-cell counts.

Trimming removed 5 bases from V and 5 bases from J; junction bases left unmatched: 12. Germline V CDR1 and CDR2: SEHNR, FQNEAQ (reference sequence). This CDR3 is 15 amino acids long. This clone appeared many times. The antigen remains undetermined. TCRdb's copy holds only in-frame clones and misses some; the assay was immunoSEQ multiplex PCR. The sample includes about 76,000 clones, roughly 83% of them seen just once. V gene TRBV7-9 combines with J gene TRBJ2-7; TRBD2 agrees at 7 bases. This specimen consisted of PBMCs, obtained after 24 months of ibrutinib treatment. This receptor was identified in a human donor with chronic lymphocytic leukemia. The CDR3 DNA reads TGTGCCAGCAGCCTAACTATCGCGGGAGTCAACGAGCAGTACTTC. Protein sequence: CASSLTIAGVNEQYF.